This is a list of T cell receptor beta chains from one sample in a study of spatial heterogeneity in lung cancer. TCRdb re-derived calls from the 5' RACE reads in MiXCR, one entry per CDR3 protein. The sample includes 75,000 or so distinct CDR3 sequences, under 8.5% of them seen just once. The material sequenced was PBMCs, taken at surgery. The receptors were gathered from a male donor with early-stage non-small cell lung cancer. Each CDR3 is given with its conserved first and last residue. D genes are given only for firm matches. Clone sizes are given selectively: once, few, many, or a class where the clone is expanded.

>few|TRBV4-3|TRBJ2-1|TRBD2
TGCGCCAGCAGCCAAGCGGGAGGCCCCCGAGGTGAGCAGTTCTTC
CASSQAGGPRGEQFF
>many|TRBV20-1|TRBJ1-1|NA
TGCAGTGCTAGATCCAGGACGGGGAACACTGAAGCTTTCTTT
CSARSRTGNTEAFF
>NA|TRBV7-2|TRBJ1-2|TRBD1
TGTGCCAGCAGCTTAGACCGGACAGGGGTACTCGGCTACACCTTC
CASSLDRTGVLGYTF
>few|TRBV5-4|TRBJ1-1|TRBD1
TGTGCCAGCAGCTTTAGGGACAGGGCTGAAGCTTTCTTT
CASSFRDRAEAFF
>NA|TRBV6-2/TRBV6-3|TRBJ2-1|TRBD1
TGTGCCACCACCGACCCGGGACAGCCCATTTCGGCCGACGGGCAGCAGTTCTTC
CATTDPGQPISADGQQFF
>many|TRBV2|TRBJ2-1|TRBD2
TGTGCCAGCAGTGAGGTCGGCGGGAGCTCCTACAATGAGCAGTTCTTC
CASSEVGGSSYNEQFF
>few|TRBV20-1|TRBJ1-5|NA
TGCAGTGCGAGGACTAACGATCAGCCCCAGCATTTT
CSARTNDQPQHF
>NA|TRBV5-1|TRBJ1-4|NA
TGCGCCAGCAGGCTGGAGGGGGTTGAAACACTGTTTTTT
CASRLEGVETLFF
>NA|TRBV7-9|TRBJ1-1|NA
TGTGCCAGCAGCTTAGAGGCTGGGATGACTGAAGCTTTCTTT
CASSLEAGMTEAFF
>many|TRBV28|TRBJ1-5|TRBD1
TGTGCCAGCAGTACCAGGGGACAGCCAGGCCGGCCTAATCAGCCCCAGCATTTT
CASSTRGQPGRPNQPQHF
>many|TRBV18|TRBJ1-4|TRBD1
TGTGCCAGCACGAGAGGGGGCGCAACTAATGAAAAACTGTTTTTT
CASTRGGATNEKLFF
>NA|TRBV5-6|TRBJ1-6|NA
TGTGCCAGCAGCTTGGACGGGCACTTTAATTCACCCCTCCACTTT
CASSLDGHFNSPLHF
>few|TRBV20-1|TRBJ2-5|TRBD2
TGCAGTGCCCCCCTGGGCGGGAGTATGGAAAAGACCCAGTACTTC
CSAPLGGSMEKTQYF
>few|TRBV14|TRBJ2-1|NA
TGTGCCAGCAGCCTCAGCCCCTCCTACAATGAGCAGTTCTTC
CASSLSPSYNEQFF
>NA|TRBV20-1|TRBJ2-1|TRBD2
TGCAGTGCTAGGGATAGCGGGAGGGCCGCCAATGAGCAGTTCTTC
CSARDSGRAANEQFF
>few|TRBV7-2|TRBJ2-1|TRBD1
TGTGCCAGCAGCGTTACAGGGGAAACACTTTACTCCTACAATGAGCAGTTCTTC
CASSVTGETLYSYNEQFF
>few|TRBV6-5|TRBJ1-2|TRBD1
TGTGCCAGCAGCCCGACAGGGGTGGTGGGCTACACCTTC
CASSPTGVVGYTF
>few|TRBV9|TRBJ2-2|NA
TGTGCCAGCAGCGTAGGACAATCGACCACCGGGGAGCTGTTTTTT
CASSVGQSTTGELFF
>many|TRBV7-2|TRBJ1-5|NA
TGTGCCAGCAGCCCCTGGGACCGCCGCAATCAGCCCCAGCATTTT
CASSPWDRRNQPQHF
>NA|TRBV14|TRBJ1-6|NA
TGTGCCAGCAGCGGGCCTTATTCACCCCTCCACTTT
CASSGPYSPLHF
>NA|TRBV30|TRBJ2-7|NA
TGTGCCTGGAGCGGATCAACAGGGTCGGCCTACGAGCAGTACTTC
CAWSGSTGSAYEQYF
>many|TRBV29-1|TRBJ2-1|TRBD1
TGCAGCGTTGAAGGGGGGACAGGGGTGAACAATGAGCAGTTCTTC
CSVEGGTGVNNEQFF
>NA|TRBV11-1|TRBJ2-1|TRBD2
TGTGCCAGCAGCTTTGACCTAGCGGGGAATGAGCAGTTCTTC
CASSFDLAGNEQFF
>few|TRBV3-1|TRBJ2-7|NA
TGTGCCAGCAGCCTGGGACTCTTCTCCTACGAGCAGTACTTC
CASSLGLFSYEQYF
>NA|TRBV6-2/TRBV6-3|TRBJ2-2|NA
TGTGCCGTCACCTCGGACAGCCCCAGATTCACCGGGGAGCTGTTTTTT
CAVTSDSPRFTGELFF
>NA|TRBV11-2|TRBJ1-6|TRBD1
TGTGCCAGCAGCTCCAACAGGGGATATAATTCAGCCCTCCACTTT
CASSSNRGYNSALHF
>few|TRBV6-6|TRBJ2-4|NA
TGTGCCAGCAGTTACTCGCCCCTGCTAGCCAAAAACATTCAGTACTTC
CASSYSPLLAKNIQYF
>many|TRBV2|TRBJ1-1|TRBD1
TGTGCCAGCAGGGAAGACAGGGCTGAAGCTTTCTTT
CASREDRAEAFF
>many|TRBV7-2|TRBJ2-7|NA
TGTGCCAGCAGCTTATACCATTCCTACGAGCAGTACTTC
CASSLYHSYEQYF
>many|TRBV9|TRBJ2-5|NA
TGTGCCAGCAGCGTAGACTATCGAGAGACCCAGTACTTC
CASSVDYRETQYF
>many|TRBV7-8|TRBJ2-1|TRBD2
TGTGCCAGCAGCTTAGTAATTCGGGGGGATCGATACAATGAGCAGTTCTTC
CASSLVIRGDRYNEQFF
>NA|TRBV4-1|TRBJ2-6|TRBD1
TGCGCCAGCAGCCAAGTACCGGGACAGGCCCTCTCTGGGGCCAACGTCCTGACTTTC
CASSQVPGQALSGANVLTF
>many|TRBV7-9|TRBJ2-1|NA
TGTGCCAGCAGCAGAGGGGGACCCGTCGACTTC
CASSRGGPVDF
>many|TRBV6-4|TRBJ2-1|TRBD2
TGTGCCAGCAGTCTAAGCGGGGAAACCTACAATGAGCAGTTCTTC
CASSLSGETYNEQFF
>many|TRBV4-2|TRBJ1-3|NA
TGTGCCAGCAGCTTGACCGACAGCTCTGGAAACACCATATATTTT
CASSLTDSSGNTIYF
>NA|TRBV30|TRBJ1-1|TRBD1
TGTGCCTGGAGAGGACAGGTTGGGCGTGGTACTGAAGCTTTCTTT
CAWRGQVGRGTEAFF
>NA|TRBV20-1|TRBJ1-1|TRBD1
TGCAGTGCTTCCCCCCTGATTTGGGGACAGAGTCTACTTCGGGGTGAAGCTTTCTTT
CSASPLIWGQSLLRGEAFF
>many|TRBV29-1|TRBJ2-2|NA
TGCAGCGCCCGAACTCGGGGATCCACCGGGGAGCTGTTTTTT
CSARTRGSTGELFF
>few|TRBV12-3/TRBV12-4|TRBJ1-1|NA
TGTGCCAGCAGTCGTGAGGTCGCTTTCTTT
CASSREVAFF
>few|TRBV2|TRBJ1-5|NA
TGTGCCAGCAGCAGGGGCCCAAATCGCAATCAGCCCCAGCATTTT
CASSRGPNRNQPQHF
>few|TRBV2|TRBJ1-1|NA
TGTGCCAGCAGTGTGGGCAGTCGAATGAACACTGAAGCTTTCTTT
CASSVGSRMNTEAFF
>many|TRBV28|TRBJ1-1|NA
TGTGCCAGCAGTTTATTCCAGACCACTGAAGCTTTCTTT
CASSLFQTTEAFF
>many|TRBV6-5|TRBJ1-5|TRBD1
TGTGCCAGCAGTGAAACAGGGGCGGGAAGCAATCAGCCCCAGCATTTT
CASSETGAGSNQPQHF
>few|TRBV27|TRBJ2-4|TRBD2
TGTGCCAGCAGTTTATCGGGGGGGATCGGCAAAAACATTCAGTACTTC
CASSLSGGIGKNIQYF
>NA|TRBV7-2|TRBJ2-3|NA
TGTGCCAGCAGCTTTACAGGTTTGAGAGATACGCAGTATTTT
CASSFTGLRDTQYF
>many|TRBV4-3|TRBJ1-1|NA
TGCGCCAGCAGCCAAGCCGGACGGGCCCCTGAAGCTTTCTTT
CASSQAGRAPEAFF
>NA|TRBV7-9|TRBJ2-7|NA
TGTGCCAGCAGCCCCAGTGAGGGAGACGAGCAGTACTTC
CASSPSEGDEQYF
>NA|TRBV6-2/TRBV6-3|TRBJ2-7|TRBD1
TGTGCCAGCAAAAAGAGTCCGAGGGACAGGGACCACGAGCAGTACTTC
CASKKSPRDRDHEQYF
>many|TRBV29-1|TRBJ1-3|NA
TGCAGCGTTCGGAACTCTGGAAACACCATATATTTT
CSVRNSGNTIYF
>many|TRBV3-1|TRBJ2-7|NA
TGTGCCAGCAGCCAAGCGGCCTACGAGCAGTACTTC
CASSQAAYEQYF
>few|TRBV28|TRBJ1-2|NA
TGTGCCAGCAGTTTCCCCAATAACTATGGCTACACCTTC
CASSFPNNYGYTF
>few|TRBV27|TRBJ2-7|NA
TGTGCCAGCAGTGGACAGCTCTACGAGCAGTACTTC
CASSGQLYEQYF
>few|TRBV12-3/TRBV12-4|TRBJ2-6|NA
TGTGCCAGCAGTTCACGGGGCTCTGGGGCCAACGTCCTGACTTTC
CASSSRGSGANVLTF
>NA|TRBV12-3/TRBV12-4|TRBJ1-5|NA
TGTGCCAGCACCAGGGACCGGGATCAGCCCCAGCATTTT
CASTRDRDQPQHF